This passage covers 23 T cell receptor beta chains from one sample sequenced in a study of cytomegalovirus exposure and HLA in healthy donors. Only in-frame clones appear in the TCRdb table, and some are missing; sequencing was by immunoSEQ multiplex PCR. The repertoire includes fewer than 70,000 clones, 85% to 95% of them detected once, and almost 6% sits in the top ten. Sequenced input: PBMCs. Every receptor here comes from a woman aged 18 to 35 in good health and CMV-seropositive.

The genes are TRBV5-1 and TRBJ2-5; D might be TRBD2 (5 bases). CDR3 size: 15 residues. CDR1 is SGHRS, CDR2 YFSETQ, per germline. The germline V and J ends were trimmed by 0 bases and 3 bases, with 12 bases remaining between them. CDR3 in amino acids: CASSLDPREEETQYF. CDR3 sequence (DNA): TGCGCCAGCAGCTTGGATCCCCGGGAAGAAGAGACCCAGTACTTC. Full variable domain (remainder filled in from reference TRBV5-1 and TRBJ2-5): KAGVTQTPRYLIKTRGQQVTLSCSPISGHRSVSWYQQTPGQGLQFLFEYFSETQRNKGNFPGRFSGRQFSNSRSEMNVSTLELGDSALYLCASSLDPREEETQYFGPGTRLLVL.

This sequence joins TRBV5-1 and TRBJ2-7; a possible D gene is TRBD1 (6 bases). The CDR3 runs to 15 residues. With 2 bases removed from V and 3 bases from J, the gap between germline ends came to 15 bases. Germline V gives CDR1 SGHRS, CDR2 YFSETQ. CDR3 nucleotide sequence: TGCGCCAGCAGCTTCGAGGCTGTACAGGGCTACGAGCAGTACTTC. This encodes CASSFEAVQGYEQYF.

The count of this clone is one. The chain joins TRBV7-9 to TRBJ2-2, with a weak D call TRBD2 (6 bases). The V end was cut by 6 bases, the J end by 1 base, with 12 bases between. The CDR3 covers 15 residues. In germline, CDR1 is SEHNR, CDR2 FQNEAQ (reference sequence). Here the CDR3 reads CASRTSGGNTGELFF. In DNA, the CDR3 is TGTGCCAGCAGGACTAGTGGGGGGAACACCGGGGAGCTGTTTTTT.

This chain uses TRBV5-4 with TRBJ1-1; a possible D gene is TRBD1 (6 bases). CDR1 SGHNT and CDR2 YYREEE come from the germline V gene (reference sequence). CDR3 length equals 13 residues. The ends were cut back, 0 bases at V and 6 bases at J, with 9 bases in the middle. For the CDR3, the DNA is TGTGCCAGCAGCTTGGAGACAGGTTCTGAAGCTTTCTTT. Residues: CASSLETGSEAFF.

This chain uses TRBV30 with TRBJ2-5, with 11 bases matching TRBD2. V trimming: 2 bases; J trimming: 1 base; junction bases outside the gene matches: 9. This CDR3 comprises 17 residues. Germline CDR1 is GTSNPN and CDR2 is SVGIG (reference sequence). CDR3 nucleotide sequence: TGTGCCTGGAGTTCGTTTCGGCTAGCGGGAGGCCAAGAGACCCAGTACTTC. This codes for CAWSSFRLAGGQETQYF. Full variable domain (rest looked up from reference TRBV30 and TRBJ2-5): SQTIHQWPATLVQPVGSPLSLECTVEGTSNPNLYWYRQAAGRGLQLLFYSVGIGQISSEVPQNLSASRPQDRQFILSSKKLLLSDSGFYLCAWSSFRLAGGQETQYFGPGTRLLVL.

The chain uses TRBV9 and TRBJ2-6; D unresolved. The germline V gene has CDR1 SGDLS and CDR2 YYNGEE. The CDR3 covers 13 residues. Trimming stripped 2 bases from V and 3 bases from J, with 3 bases between. CDR3 coding DNA: TGTGCCAGCAGCGTCTATGGGGCCAACGTCCTGACTTTC. The encoded protein is CASSVYGANVLTF. Looking up the rest from reference TRBV9 and TRBJ2-6 gives the full variable domain: DSGVTQTPKHLITATGQRVTLRCSPRSGDLSVYWYQQSLDQGLQFLIQYYNGEERAKGNILERFSAQQFPDLHSELNLSSLELGDSALYFCASSVYGANVLTFGAGSRLTVL.

The gene calls are TRBV7-9 and TRBJ1-1; D is perhaps TRBD1 (5 bases). The CDR3 loop spans 17 amino acids. Germline CDR1 and CDR2: SEHNR and FQNEAQ (reference sequence). Trimming stripped 1 base from V and 1 base from J, with 16 bases between. The CDR3 loop is CASSLDQGSTANTEAFF. CDR3 bases: TGTGCCAGCAGCTTAGACCAGGGCTCGACCGCGAACACTGAAGCTTTCTTT.

The table lists this clone with a count of one. The gene calls are TRBV7-2 and TRBJ2-5, with a possible D match to TRBD2 (7 bases). This CDR3 has 15 amino acids. Per germline, CDR1 SGHTA and CDR2 FQGNSA. V was shortened by 5 bases and J by 6 bases, with 19 bases between the two germline ends. CDR3 nucleotide sequence: TGTGCCAGCAGCCAAGGGGGAGGGGATGCGAAGACCCAGTACTTC. Its translation is CASSQGGGDAKTQYF.

The rearrangement joins TRBV19 to TRBJ1-1, with a weak D call TRBD1 (6 bases). Germline-derived CDR1 and CDR2 are LNHDA and SQIVND (reference sequence). CDR3 length equals 14 residues. With 7 bases removed from V and 1 base from J, the gap between germline ends came to 13 bases. The CDR3: CASNNRDWNTEAFF. The CDR3 DNA is TGTGCCAGTAATAACAGGGATTGGAACACTGAAGCTTTCTTT.

V and J are TRBV19 and TRBJ2-7; tentatively, D is TRBD2 (5 bases). CDR3 size: 14 residues. CDR1 is LNHDA and CDR2 is SQIVND in the germline V gene (reference sequence). Trimming pared 1 base from V and 1 base from J, leaving 8 bases between. The CDR3 sequence is CASSIAGGSYEQYF. In DNA, the CDR3 is TGTGCCAGTAGTATAGCAGGAGGATCCTACGAGCAGTACTTC.

The chain employs TRBV28 and TRBJ2-1; 9 bases map to TRBD2. Germline-derived CDR1 and CDR2 are MDHEN and SYDVKM. CDR3 size: 15 residues. With V trimmed by 5 bases and J by 4 bases, 6 bases remained unmatched. CDR3 residues: CASSDMGLAYNEQFF. CDR3 DNA sequence: TGTGCCAGCAGTGACATGGGACTAGCATACAATGAGCAGTTCTTC.

The chain links TRBV7-9 to TRBJ2-1; 10 positions agree with TRBD2. The CDR3 covers 15 residues. Germline V gives CDR1 SEHNR, CDR2 FQNEAQ (reference sequence). V lost 5 bases, J lost 5 bases, and 6 bases stayed unmatched. DNA for the CDR3: TGTGCCAGCAGCCCACTAGCGGGAAAAAACAATGAGCAGTTCTTC. Translated: CASSPLAGKNNEQFF.

The chain is built from TRBV7-3 and TRBJ2-3, with D perhaps matching TRBD1 (6 bases). CDR3 size: 15 residues. Looked up from germline, CDR1 is SGHTA and CDR2 is FQGTGA. V lost 5 bases and J 4 bases, leaving 16 bases between the germline ends. The CDR3 is CASSPQPAGADTQYF. CDR3 in DNA: TGTGCCAGCAGCCCCCAACCTGCAGGGGCAGATACGCAGTATTTT. The complete variable domain, with remaining parts taken from reference TRBV7-3 and TRBJ2-3, reads GAGVSQTPSNKVTEKGKYVELRCDPISGHTALYWYRQSLGQGPEFLIYFQGTGAADDSGLPNDRFFAVRPEGSVSTLKIQRTERGDSAVYLCASSPQPAGADTQYFGPGTRLTVL.

The V and J genes are TRBV7-3 and TRBJ2-1, with 7 bases fitting TRBD2. CDR1 is SGHTA and CDR2 is FQGTGA in the germline V gene. The ends lost 2 bases at V and 3 bases at J; junction bases unmatched: 10. CDR3 length: 17 amino acids. CDR3 sequence: CASSLDGGSNFYNEQFF. CDR3 coding DNA: TGTGCCAGCAGCTTAGACGGCGGGAGTAATTTCTACAATGAGCAGTTCTTC.

The chain recombines TRBV4-1 with TRBJ2-1, with a weak D call TRBD1 (5 bases). Germline V CDR1 and CDR2: MGHRA, YSYEKL. The V end lost 1 base, the J end lost 5 bases, and 18 bases lay between the germline ends. The CDR3 is 17 amino acids. In nucleotides, the CDR3 is TGCGCCAGCAGCCAAGGCAGACAGTCGGGCACCAACAATGAGCAGTTCTTC. It codes for CASSQGRQSGTNNEQFF.

V and J are TRBV5-8 and TRBJ2-1, with D possibly being TRBD2 (7 bases). V was pared by 6 bases and J by 8 bases, with 15 bases between. Per germline, CDR1 SGHTS and CDR2 YDEGEE. The CDR3 covers 13 residues. DNA of the CDR3: TGTGCCAGCATCCTGGGGGGGGCCCATGAGCAGTTCTTC. Translating gives CASILGGAHEQFF.

V gene TRBV28 combines with J gene TRBJ1-4; perhaps TRBD1 as D (5 bases). V dropped 7 bases and J dropped 6 bases, with 15 bases sitting between them. In germline, CDR1 is MDHEN, CDR2 SYDVKM. There are 14 residues in the CDR3. CDR3 sequence reads: CASTLRGGDEKLFF. DNA for the CDR3: TGTGCCAGCACCCTTCGGGGGGGGGATGAAAAACTGTTTTTT.

J is TRBJ2-1 and V is TRBV19; a possible D gene is TRBD2 (5 bases). V dropped 6 bases and J dropped 10 bases, with 22 bases sitting between them. The germline CDR1 and CDR2 sequences are LNHDA and SQIVND (reference sequence). This CDR3 spans 15 amino acids. The CDR3 reads CASRLSVLVGMEQFF. Written as DNA, the CDR3 is TGTGCCAGTAGATTGAGCGTACTAGTGGGTATGGAGCAGTTCTTC.

The rearrangement uses TRBV28 and TRBJ1-5; a weak D match, TRBD1 (6 bases). Germline V gene data show CDR1 as MDHEN and CDR2 as SYDVKM. Trimming cost V 2 bases and J 6 bases, with 11 bases left between them. This CDR3 spans 14 amino acids. The CDR3 region is CASSLQSGVQPQHF. The CDR3, as DNA: TGTGCCAGCAGTTTACAATCAGGGGTTCAGCCCCAGCATTTT. The full variable domain, with the rest looked up from reference TRBV28 and TRBJ1-5, is DVKVTQSSRYLVKRTGEKVFLECVQDMDHENMFWYRQDPGLGLRLIYFSYDVKMKEKGDIPEGYSVSREKKERFSLILESASTNQTSMYLCASSLQSGVQPQHFGDGTRLSIL.

The chain carries TRBV25-1 and TRBJ1-1, with TRBD1 matching over 11 bases. This CDR3 has 13 amino acids. The V gene end was trimmed by 6 bases and the J gene end by 5 bases; junction bases not matched to a gene: 2. Germline CDR1 reads MGHDK; CDR2 reads SYGVNS. CDR3: CASRDRGRTEAFF. Written as DNA, the CDR3 is TGTGCCAGCAGGGACAGGGGGCGAACTGAAGCTTTCTTT.

This chain connects TRBV29-1 to TRBJ2-1, with D possibly TRBD2 on 6 matching bases. The CDR3 is 15 amino acids. V lost 6 bases to trimming and J lost 4 bases, with 19 bases between them. CDR1 SQVTM and CDR2 ANQGSEA come from the germline V gene. In DNA, the CDR3 is TGCAGCGTATATTCCGGGAGTCACCCTTACAATGAGCAGTTCTTC. It yields the protein CSVYSGSHPYNEQFF.

The V call is TRBV9, the J call TRBJ2-3, with D tentatively TRBD2 (7 bases). Trimming took 0 bases from V and 1 from J, leaving 12 bases between them. This CDR3 is built from 16 residues. From germline, CDR1 is SGDLS and CDR2 YYNGEE. CDR3 coding DNA: TGTGCCAGCAGCGTAGGCCACGGGGGGCGCACAGATACGCAGTATTTT. It specifies CASSVGHGGRTDTQYF.

The genes are TRBV18 and TRBJ1-1; 8 bases match TRBD1. CDR1 and CDR2 (germline): KGHSH, LQKENI. V dropped 6 bases and J dropped 6; count of bases not matched to a gene: 15. The CDR3 is made up of 16 amino acids. CDR3 in DNA: TGTGCCAGCTCCTCGACAGGGGACCTCTTTGTCGCTGAAGCTTTCTTT. Its translation is CASSSTGDLFVAEAFF.